These 5 T cell receptor beta chains share one sample of origin, sequenced in a study of cytomegalovirus exposure and HLA in healthy donors. TCRdb's table, derived via immunoSEQ multiplex PCR, lists solely in-frame clones and lacks some. The data show 110,000 or so clones, 86% seen once. Sequencing was done on a sample of PBMCs. The receptors were gathered from a man aged 18 to 29 in good health and CMV-seronegative.

This clone was found once. The rearrangement joins TRBV19 to TRBJ1-6; the D is unclear. The length of the CDR3 is 13 residues. Looked up from germline, CDR1 is LNHDA and CDR2 is SQIVND (reference sequence). The V end was cut by 5 bases, the J end by 7 bases, with 9 bases between. DNA of the CDR3: TGTGCCAGTAGTGTTGAACTGAATTCACCCCTCCACTTT. Translated, it gives CASSVELNSPLHF.

The V gene is TRBV5-1, the J gene TRBJ2-1; 10 bases align to TRBD2. CDR3 length: 16 amino acids. CDR1 and CDR2 from the germline V gene are SGHRS and YFSETQ. After removal of 3 bases from V and 4 bases from J, the junction contained 7 bases not matched to a gene. The CDR3 region has the DNA TGCGCCAGCAGCTCGTCTAGCGGGAGTATGTACAATGAGCAGTTCTTC. Amino acids: CASSSSSGSMYNEQFF. Together with reference TRBV5-1 and TRBJ2-1, the CDR3 gives the full variable domain: KAGVTQTPRYLIKTRGQQVTLSCSPISGHRSVSWYQQTPGQGLQFLFEYFSETQRNKGNFPGRFSGRQFSNSRSEMNVSTLELGDSALYLCASSSSSGSMYNEQFFGPGTRLTVL.

V and J are TRBV15 and TRBJ1-5; no firm D call. The V gene's germline CDR1 is LNHNV and CDR2 YYDKDF (reference sequence). The V and J ends lost 0 bases and 6 bases respectively, with 15 bases between them. The CDR3 length is 16 residues. For the CDR3, the DNA is TGTGCCACCAGCAGAGATTCGGCGCGGCTGGGTCAGCCCCAGCATTTT. It translates to CATSRDSARLGQPQHF.

The chain joins TRBV19 to TRBJ2-4, with D unresolved. With 4 bases removed from V and 9 bases from J, the gap between germline ends came to 19 bases. The germline gives CDR1 LNHDA, CDR2 SQIVND (reference sequence). This CDR3 is 15 amino acids long. The DNA for the CDR3 is TGTGCCAGTAGTAGAGGTCTACCGGTACAAGGCATTCAGTACTTC. Amino acids: CASSRGLPVQGIQYF. The complete variable domain, with remaining parts taken from reference TRBV19 and TRBJ2-4, reads DGGITQSPKYLFRKEGQNVTLSCEQNLNHDAMYWYRQDPGQGLRLIYYSQIVNDFQKGDIAEGYSVSREKKESFPLTVTSAQKNPTAFYLCASSRGLPVQGIQYFGAGTRLSVL.

The rearrangement joins TRBV2 to TRBJ2-3; D remains unclear. Trimming removed 8 bases from V and 2 bases from J, with 8 bases in between. The CDR3 sequence is 12 residues long. CDR1 and CDR2 (germline): SNHLY, FYNNEI. The CDR3 nucleotides are TGTGCCAGCGGAGCAGTCACAGATACGCAGTATTTT. Protein sequence: CASGAVTDTQYF.